This paragraph covers one T cell receptor beta chain sequence. At the DNA level, this CDR3 is encoded by other sequences in the same sample as well. Generated by immunoSEQ multiplex PCR, the TCRdb table keeps only in-frame clones and is missing some. This table holds approximately 190,000 clones, about 90% found once. The record originates from a study of blood T cell repertoires in COVID-19. Trimming took off 2 bases at V and 2 bases at J, with 6 bases between the two ends. The CDR3 spans 13 residues. The rearrangement links TRBV12-3 or TRBV12-4 to TRBJ1-1; the D gene is possibly TRBD1 (5 bases). The sequencing sample was made of peripheral blood. The receptor was isolated from a man aged 60 to 69 with active or convalescent COVID-19. CDR3 residues: CASSLRGNTEAFF. CDR3 bases: TGTGCCAGCAGTTTAAGGGGAAACACTGAAGCTTTCTTT.